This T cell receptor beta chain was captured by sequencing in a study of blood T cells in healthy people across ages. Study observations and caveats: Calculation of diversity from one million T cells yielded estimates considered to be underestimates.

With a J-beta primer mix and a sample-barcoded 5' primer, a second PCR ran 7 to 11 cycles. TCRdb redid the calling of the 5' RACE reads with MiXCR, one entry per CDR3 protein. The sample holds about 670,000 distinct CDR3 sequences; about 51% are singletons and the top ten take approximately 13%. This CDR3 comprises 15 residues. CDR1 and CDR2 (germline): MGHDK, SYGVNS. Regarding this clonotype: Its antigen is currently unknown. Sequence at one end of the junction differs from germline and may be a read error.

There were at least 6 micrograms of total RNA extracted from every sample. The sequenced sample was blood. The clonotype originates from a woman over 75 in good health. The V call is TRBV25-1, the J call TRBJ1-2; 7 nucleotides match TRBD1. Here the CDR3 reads CASSEETGFNYGYTF. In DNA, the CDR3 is TGTGCCAGTAGTGAAGAGACAGGGTTTAACTATGGCTACACCTTC.